These 4 T cell receptor beta chains came from one sample sequenced in a study of breast tumors, draining lymph nodes, adjacent tissues. A single record per CDR3 protein comes from TCRdb applying MiXCR to the multiplex PCR reads. The data show about 110,000 distinct CDR3 sequences, 30% seen once. Breast cancer patients provided tissue from their axillary draining lymph nodes. The sequenced material came from axillary lymph node tissue. These receptors were obtained from a female donor with breast cancer. Some clones in this sample may be carry-over from other donors' samples.

Points on this clonotype: The junction does not match germline at one end; this may be a read error. The chain links TRBV12-3 or TRBV12-4 to TRBJ2-2; 7 bases agree with TRBD1. CDR3 size: 19 residues. CDR3 region: CASSFGSGWTGGRGGELFF. Written as DNA, the CDR3 is TGCGCCAGCAGTTTCGGAAGTGGGTGGACAGGAGGTAGGGGTGGGGAGCTGTTTTTT.

This clonotype was counted a few times. The chain joins TRBV9 to TRBJ2-7; D is possibly TRBD2 (6 bases). Germline V gene sequence: CDR1 SGDLS, CDR2 YYNGEE. This CDR3 spans 14 amino acids. V dropped 3 bases and J dropped 5 bases, with 15 bases sitting between them. In DNA form, the CDR3 reads TGTGCCAGCAGCGGGGGACTCCCGGGGGACGAGCAGTACTTC. Amino acid sequence: CASSGGLPGDEQYF.

This clonotype appeared many times. The V gene is TRBV6-4, the J gene TRBJ1-5; D is undetermined. Deletions cut 0 bases from V and 0 bases from J, with 9 bases between. The germline V gene has CDR1 MRHNA and CDR2 SNTAGT. This CDR3 is built from 16 residues. The CDR3 nucleotides read TGTGCCAGCAGTGACTCTGGTACGGATAGCAATCAGCCCCAGCATTTT. The encoded protein is CASSDSGTDSNQPQHF.

This clonotype was seen more than once but under ten times. This chain joins TRBV12-3 or TRBV12-4 and TRBJ1-1; D call uncertain. The CDR3 is 14 amino acids. Trimming left V 1 base short and J 1 base short, with 7 bases between. The CDR3 loop reads CASSLVEGNTEAFF. The CDR3 DNA sequence: TGTGCCAGCAGTTTAGTGGAGGGGAACACTGAAGCTTTCTTT.